A selection of T cell receptor beta chains follows, all from one sample in a study of T cells after posttransplantation cyclophosphamide. Sequencing was performed with immunoSEQ multiplex PCR; in TCRdb, only in-frame clones are kept and a portion is missing. The data show a few thousand clones, roughly 69% seen once. The specimen was PBMCs, collected after allogeneic stem cell transplant with posttransplant cyclophosphamide. These receptors all stem from a male patient aged 55 to 70 who received an allogeneic stem cell transplant from a related donor and was CMV-positive. Some T cells may arise from the graft donor. Each CDR3 is given with its conserved first and last residue. A D gene is named only where the DNA matches it firmly. Clone size is stated in some rows and not others, as once, few, many or a class when expanded.

V	J	D	size	CDR3	DNA
TRBV5-1	TRBJ1-2	.	.	CASSLVGGSNYGYTF	TGCGCCAGCAGCTTGGTGGGGGGAAGCAACTATGGCTACACCTTC
TRBV10-1	TRBJ2-5	TRBD1	.	CASSTDRGGETQYF	TGCGCCAGCAGCACCGACAGGGGAGGAGAGACCCAGTACTTC
TRBV11-3	TRBJ2-3	.	few	CASSSRGGAQYF	TGTGCCAGCAGCAGCCGTGGGGGCGCGCAGTATTTT
TRBV7-2	TRBJ1-5	.	once	CASSLERGNQPQHF	TGTGCCAGCAGCTTAGAGCGAGGCAATCAGCCCCAGCATTTT
TRBV5-6	TRBJ2-7	.	few	CASSVSYEQYF	TGTGCCAGCAGCGTTTCTTACGAGCAGTACTTC
TRBV2	TRBJ1-6	TRBD1	few	CASRGQALILHF	TGTGCCAGCAGGGGACAGGCGCTGATTCTCCACTTT
TRBV11-2	TRBJ1-4	.	.	CASSPRREKLFF	TGTGCCAGCAGCCCCCGGCGGGAAAAACTGTTTTTT
TRBV5-5	TRBJ1-1	TRBD1	few	CASSLGWTGRTEAFF	TGTGCCAGCAGCTTGGGATGGACAGGGAGAACTGAAGCTTTCTTT
TRBV30	TRBJ2-5	TRBD2	.	CAWSVRAGGLRETQYF	TGTGCCTGGAGTGTACGAGCGGGGGGGCTGAGGGAGACCCAGTACTTC
TRBV14	TRBJ1-4	.	.	CASSHSGGATNEKLFF	TGTGCCAGCAGCCACTCCGGGGGTGCAACTAATGAAAAACTGTTTTTT
TRBV6-5	TRBJ1-5	.	.	CASSPGLFNQPQHF	TGTGCCAGCAGTCCGGGACTGTTCAATCAGCCCCAGCATTTT
TRBV5-1	TRBJ2-7	TRBD2	once	CASSFQASGSYEQYF	TGCGCCAGCAGCTTTCAGGCTAGCGGGTCTTACGAGCAGTACTTC
TRBV9	TRBJ2-1	TRBD2	few	CASSVAAGLAAYNEQFF	TGTGCCAGCAGCGTAGCTGCGGGACTAGCGGCCTACAATGAGCAGTTCTTC
TRBV2	TRBJ1-1	.	once	CASMWGRSYLNTEAFF	TGTGCCAGCATGTGGGGGCGAAGCTATCTGAACACTGAAGCTTTCTTT